The sample holds a few counts of the clone carrying this TCR beta chain. This sample was taken from a study of blood T cell repertoires in COVID-19. Study-wide background: Acute and convalescent COVID-19 specimens originated in the United States, Italy and Spain. In each case, the material was cDNA or gDNA derived from T cells, B-cell-depleted T cells, or PBMCs.

Using immunoSEQ multiplex PCR, the repertoire was profiled, and TCRdb retains in-frame clones only, with some absent. The sample comprises roughly 200,000 clones, approximately 88% of which are singletons, and around 10% rests with the top ten. Germline V gene lookup returns CDR1 MGHRA and CDR2 YSYEKL. The CDR3 loop spans 15 amino acids. With 3 bases clipped from V and 2 bases from J, the junction kept 5 bases outside the gene matches. Participants reported their clinical history, and cohort assignment relied on those reports. The chain combines TRBV4-1 with TRBJ1-2; 8 bases line up with TRBD1. This sequence was found in a man aged 18 to 29 with acute COVID-19. Sequences were obtained from PBMCs or T cells enriched from blood (not recorded which). In DNA, the CDR3 is TGCGCCAGCAGCCATCCGACAGGGGCCAACTATGGCTACACCTTC. Translating gives CASSHPTGANYGYTF.